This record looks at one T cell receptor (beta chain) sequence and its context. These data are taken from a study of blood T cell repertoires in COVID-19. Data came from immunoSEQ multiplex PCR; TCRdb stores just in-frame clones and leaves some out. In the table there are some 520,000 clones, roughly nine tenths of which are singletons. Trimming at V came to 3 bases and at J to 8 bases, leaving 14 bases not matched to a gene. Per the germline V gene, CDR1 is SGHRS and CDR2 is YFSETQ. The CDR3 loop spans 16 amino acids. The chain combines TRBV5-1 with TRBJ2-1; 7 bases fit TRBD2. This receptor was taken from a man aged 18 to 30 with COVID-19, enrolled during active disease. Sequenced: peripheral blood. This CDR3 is CASSSRSTMGGYEQFF. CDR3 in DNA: TGCGCCAGCAGCTCCCGTAGCACCATGGGGGGGTATGAGCAGTTCTTC.